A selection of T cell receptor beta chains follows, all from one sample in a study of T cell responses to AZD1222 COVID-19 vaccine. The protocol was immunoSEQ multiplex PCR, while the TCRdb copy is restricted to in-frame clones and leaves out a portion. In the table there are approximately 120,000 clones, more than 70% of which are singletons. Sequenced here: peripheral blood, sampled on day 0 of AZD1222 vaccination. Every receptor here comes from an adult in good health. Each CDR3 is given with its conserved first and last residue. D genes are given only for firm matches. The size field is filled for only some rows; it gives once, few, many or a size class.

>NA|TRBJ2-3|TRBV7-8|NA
CASSSTSGATDTQYF
TGTGCCAGCAGCTCGACCAGCGGTGCCACAGATACGCAGTATTTT
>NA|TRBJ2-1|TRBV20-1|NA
CSASYGTVGDEQFF
TGCAGTGCTAGTTACGGGACGGTCGGGGATGAGCAGTTCTTC
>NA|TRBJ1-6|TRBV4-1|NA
CASSQDPPGGGNSPLHF
TGCGCCAGCAGCCAAGATCCACCCGGGGGAGGAAATTCACCCCTCCACTTT
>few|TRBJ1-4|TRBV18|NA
CASSPPRGEKLFF
TGTGCCAGCTCACCACCGAGGGGGGAAAAACTGTTTTTT
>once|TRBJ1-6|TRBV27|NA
CASSLLPTDSYNSPLHF
TGTGCCAGCAGTTTACTACCGACGGACAGCTATAATTCACCCCTCCACTTT
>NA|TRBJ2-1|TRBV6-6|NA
CASSPFGGRLGNEQFF
TGTGCCAGCAGTCCCTTCGGGGGCCGCCTGGGCAATGAGCAGTTCTTC
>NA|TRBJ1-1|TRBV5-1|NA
CASSSGLNTEAFF
TGCGCCAGCAGCTCAGGACTGAACACTGAAGCTTTCTTT
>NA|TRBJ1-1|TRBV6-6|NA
CASNPALNTEAFF
TGTGCCAGCAACCCGGCCTTGAACACTGAAGCTTTCTTT
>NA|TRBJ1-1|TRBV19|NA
CASSVYMNTEAFF
TGTGCCAGTAGTGTCTACATGAACACTGAAGCTTTCTTT
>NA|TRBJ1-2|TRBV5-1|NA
CASSQQGDYGYTF
TGCGCCAGCAGCCAACAGGGCGACTATGGCTACACCTTC
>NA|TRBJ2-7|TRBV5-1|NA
CASSLVTGQPIYEQYF
TGCGCCAGCAGCTTGGTAACTGGGCAACCTATCTACGAGCAGTACTTC
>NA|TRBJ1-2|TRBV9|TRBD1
CASSDRQGTIYGYTF
TGTGCCAGCAGCGACCGACAGGGGACCATCTATGGCTACACCTTC
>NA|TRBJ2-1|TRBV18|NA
CASSPRGAREQFF
TGTGCCAGCTCACCAAGGGGGGCCAGGGAGCAGTTCTTC
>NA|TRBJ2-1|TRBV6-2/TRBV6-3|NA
CASSQHGGSEQFF
TGTGCCAGCAGCCAACATGGGGGGTCTGAGCAGTTCTTC
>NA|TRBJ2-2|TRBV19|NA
CASSIEAGELFF
TGTGCCAGTAGTATAGAGGCCGGGGAGCTGTTTTTT
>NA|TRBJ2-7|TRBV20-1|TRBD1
CSASGGTGGYEQYF
TGCAGTGCTAGTGGCGGGACAGGGGGCTACGAGCAGTACTTC
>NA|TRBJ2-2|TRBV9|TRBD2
CASSASSGRLSGELFF
TGTGCCAGCAGCGCCTCTAGCGGGCGATTGTCCGGGGAGCTGTTTTTT
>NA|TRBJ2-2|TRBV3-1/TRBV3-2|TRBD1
CASRQGAPTGELFF
TGTGCCAGCAGACAGGGGGCTCCAACCGGGGAGCTGTTTTTT
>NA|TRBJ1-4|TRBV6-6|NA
CASRNWVGTNEKLFF
TGTGCCAGCAGGAACTGGGTGGGCACTAATGAAAAACTGTTTTTT
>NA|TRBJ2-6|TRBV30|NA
CAWRDRDGFSGANVLTF
TGTGCCTGGAGAGACCGGGACGGATTCTCTGGGGCCAACGTCCTGACTTTC
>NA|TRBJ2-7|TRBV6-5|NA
CASSATRYTYEQYF
TGTGCCAGCAGCGCCACGAGGTACACCTACGAGCAGTACTTC
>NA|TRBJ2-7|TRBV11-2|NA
CASSLDTPLSSYEQYF
TGTGCCAGCAGCTTAGATACCCCCCTCAGCTCCTACGAGCAGTACTTC
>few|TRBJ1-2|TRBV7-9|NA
CASSPSQYGYTF
TGTGCCAGCAGCCCTAGCCAGTATGGCTACACCTTC
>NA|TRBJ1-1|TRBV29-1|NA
CSVETVDYTEAFF
TGCAGCGTTGAAACGGTGGATTACACTGAAGCTTTCTTT
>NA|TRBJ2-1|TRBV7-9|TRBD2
CASSLDTSGALYNEQFF
TGTGCCAGCAGCTTAGATACTAGCGGGGCCCTCTACAATGAGCAGTTCTTC
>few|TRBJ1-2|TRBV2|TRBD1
CASSEGRGIDGYTF
TGTGCCAGCAGTGAGGGCAGGGGGATCGATGGCTACACCTTC
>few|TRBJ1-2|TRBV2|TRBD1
CASSPQQGAGGYTF
TGTGCCAGCAGCCCACAACAGGGGGCCGGTGGCTACACCTTC
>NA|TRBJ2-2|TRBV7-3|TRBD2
CASSLRGLAGNTGELFF
TGTGCCAGCAGCTTAAGGGGGCTAGCGGGGAACACCGGGGAGCTGTTTTTT
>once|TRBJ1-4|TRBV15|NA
CATSRLQGMNEKLFF
TGTGCCACCAGCAGATTGCAGGGGATGAATGAAAAACTGTTTTTT
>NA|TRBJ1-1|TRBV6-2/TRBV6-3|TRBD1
CASSPLGQENTEAFF
TGTGCCAGCAGTCCCCTGGGACAGGAGAACACTGAAGCTTTCTTT
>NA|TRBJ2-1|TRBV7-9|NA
CASSPPGGDEQFF
TGTGCCAGCAGCCCCCCCGGGGGCGATGAGCAGTTCTTC
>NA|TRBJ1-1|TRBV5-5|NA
CASSLDTRRTEAFF
TGTGCCAGCAGCTTGGACACCCGTCGGACTGAAGCTTTCTTT
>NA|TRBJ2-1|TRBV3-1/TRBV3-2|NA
CASSQDLALDEQFF
TGTGCCAGCAGCCAAGACCTGGCGCTCGATGAGCAGTTCTTC
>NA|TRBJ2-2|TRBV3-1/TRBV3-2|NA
CASSPPGRGGNTGELFF
TGTGCCAGCAGCCCTCCTGGGAGAGGGGGAAACACCGGGGAGCTGTTTTTT
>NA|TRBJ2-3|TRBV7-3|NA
CASSLSGTTDTQYF
TGTGCCAGCAGCTTATCGGGGACTACAGATACGCAGTATTTT
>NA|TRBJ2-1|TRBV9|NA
CASSVGSSGQINEQFF
TGTGCCAGCAGCGTTGGGTCTAGCGGACAGATCAATGAGCAGTTCTTC
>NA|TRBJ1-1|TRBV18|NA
CASSWGGTEAFF
TGTGCCAGCAGCTGGGGGGGCACTGAAGCTTTCTTT
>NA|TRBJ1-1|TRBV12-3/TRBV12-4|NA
CASSLGENTEAFF
TGTGCCAGCAGTTTAGGAGAGAACACTGAAGCTTTCTTT
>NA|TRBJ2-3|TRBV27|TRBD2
CASSRTSGRGASTDTQYF
TGTGCCAGCAGCAGGACTAGCGGGAGGGGGGCTAGCACAGATACGCAGTATTTT
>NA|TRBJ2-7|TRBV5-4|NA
CASSSTGYEQYF
TGTGCCAGCAGCAGTACAGGCTACGAGCAGTACTTC
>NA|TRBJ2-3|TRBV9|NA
CASSVAPGRTDTQYF
TGTGCCAGCAGCGTAGCCCCGGGGCGCACAGATACGCAGTATTTT
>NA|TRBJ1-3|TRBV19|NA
CASSARVAGGNTIYF
TGTGCCAGTAGTGCCCGGGTGGCAGGTGGAAACACCATATATTTT
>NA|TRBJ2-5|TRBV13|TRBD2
CASSFGTSGRVGEETQYF
TGTGCCAGCAGCTTTGGGACTAGCGGGAGGGTGGGGGAAGAGACCCAGTACTTC
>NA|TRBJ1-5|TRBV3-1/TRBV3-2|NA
CASSQRGNQPQHF
TGTGCCAGCAGCCAGAGGGGTAATCAGCCCCAGCATTTT
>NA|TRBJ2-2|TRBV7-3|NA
CASSGHPNTGELFF
TGTGCCAGCTCGGGCCATCCGAACACCGGGGAGCTGTTTTTT
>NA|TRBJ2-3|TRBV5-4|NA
CASSGVLGGTDTQYF
TGTGCCAGCAGCGGGGTCCTCGGTGGTACAGATACGCAGTATTTT
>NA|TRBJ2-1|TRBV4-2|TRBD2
CASSQGGAGGPYNEQFF
TGTGCCAGCAGCCAAGGCGGGGCGGGGGGACCCTACAATGAGCAGTTCTTC
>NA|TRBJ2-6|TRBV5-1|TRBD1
CASSLEGASFGANVLTF
TGCGCCAGCAGCTTGGAGGGGGCGTCGTTTGGGGCCAACGTCCTGACTTTC
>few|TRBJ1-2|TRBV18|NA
CASSPEQGMGYGYTF
TGTGCCAGCTCACCCGAACAGGGAATGGGGTACGGGTACACCTTC
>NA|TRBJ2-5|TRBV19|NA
CASRNRVGETQYF
TGTGCCAGTAGAAACAGGGTGGGGGAGACCCAGTACTTC
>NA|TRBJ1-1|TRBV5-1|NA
CASSLDPDEAFF
TGCGCCAGCAGCTTGGACCCCGATGAAGCTTTCTTT
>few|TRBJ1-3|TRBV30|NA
CAWRGQGRNTIYF
TGTGCCTGGAGGGGTCAGGGCCGAAACACCATATATTTT